This TCR beta chain was captured in a study of vaccination and CD4 T cells after COVID-19. The treatment: roughly 10-day PBMC culture with coronavirus spike peptide pools or control peptides (ViraFEST assay). Trimming left V 1 base short and J 7 bases short, with 14 bases between. CDR1 is SGHTA and CDR2 is FQGNSA in the germline V gene. The CDR3 length is 15 residues. An Oncomine TCR Beta short-read assay was used to sequence the DNA from cultured CD4+ T cells. Each CDR3 protein gets one entry after TCRdb re-called the PCR reads with MiXCR. The sample has 9,500 to 11,000 distinct CDR3 sequences; approximately 28% are singletons. This clonotype was seen a handful of times. Its target is unknown.

The receptor was derived from a human donor who had recovered from COVID-19. This chain joins TRBV7-2 and TRBJ1-5, with D unresolved. The sample was CD4+ T cells from blood, cultured in vitro, taken after SARS-CoV-2 vaccination. CDR3 sequence reads: CASSLGPGGRQPQHF. The CDR3 DNA reads TGTGCCAGCAGCTTAGGTCCGGGAGGGAGGCAGCCCCAGCATTTT.